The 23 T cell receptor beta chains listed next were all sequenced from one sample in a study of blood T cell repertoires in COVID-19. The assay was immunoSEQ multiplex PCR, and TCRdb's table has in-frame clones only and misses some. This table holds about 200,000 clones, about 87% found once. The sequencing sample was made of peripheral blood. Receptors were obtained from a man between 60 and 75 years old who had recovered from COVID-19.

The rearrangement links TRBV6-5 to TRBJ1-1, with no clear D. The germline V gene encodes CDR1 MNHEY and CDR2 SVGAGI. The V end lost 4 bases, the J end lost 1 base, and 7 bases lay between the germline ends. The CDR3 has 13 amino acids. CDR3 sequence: CASSFGRNTEAFF. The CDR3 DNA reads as TGTGCCAGCAGTTTCGGGAGGAACACTGAAGCTTTCTTT.

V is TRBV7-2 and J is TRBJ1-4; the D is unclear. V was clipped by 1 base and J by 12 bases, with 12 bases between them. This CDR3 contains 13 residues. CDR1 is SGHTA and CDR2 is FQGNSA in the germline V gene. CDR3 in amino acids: CASSLETGSELFF. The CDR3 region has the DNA TGTGCCAGCAGCTTAGAAACGGGTTCGGAACTGTTTTTT.

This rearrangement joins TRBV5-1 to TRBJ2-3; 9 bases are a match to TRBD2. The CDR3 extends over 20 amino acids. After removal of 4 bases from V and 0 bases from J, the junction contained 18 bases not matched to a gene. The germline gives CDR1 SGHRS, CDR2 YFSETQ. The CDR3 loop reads CASSRLTGTSSPHSTDTQYF. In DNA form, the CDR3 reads TGCGCCAGCAGCCGTCTGACGGGGACTAGCTCACCCCATAGCACAGATACGCAGTATTTT.

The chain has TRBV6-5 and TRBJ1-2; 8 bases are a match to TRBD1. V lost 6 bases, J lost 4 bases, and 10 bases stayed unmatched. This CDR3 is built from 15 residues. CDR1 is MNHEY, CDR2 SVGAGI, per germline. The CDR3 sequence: CASSLVAQGAYGYTF. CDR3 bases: TGTGCCAGCAGCTTGGTCGCGCAGGGGGCCTATGGCTACACCTTC.

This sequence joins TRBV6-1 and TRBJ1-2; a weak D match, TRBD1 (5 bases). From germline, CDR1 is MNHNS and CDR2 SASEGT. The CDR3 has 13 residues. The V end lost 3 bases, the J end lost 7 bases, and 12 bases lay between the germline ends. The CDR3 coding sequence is TGTGCCAGCAGTGAGGGGGGAACATCTGGCTACACCTTC. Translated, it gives CASSEGGTSGYTF.

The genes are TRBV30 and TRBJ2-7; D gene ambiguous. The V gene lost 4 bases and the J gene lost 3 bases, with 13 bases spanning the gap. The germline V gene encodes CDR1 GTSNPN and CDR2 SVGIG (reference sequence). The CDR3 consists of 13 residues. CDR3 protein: CAWMVAGNYEQYF. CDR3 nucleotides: TGTGCCTGGATGGTGGCAGGTAACTACGAGCAGTACTTC.

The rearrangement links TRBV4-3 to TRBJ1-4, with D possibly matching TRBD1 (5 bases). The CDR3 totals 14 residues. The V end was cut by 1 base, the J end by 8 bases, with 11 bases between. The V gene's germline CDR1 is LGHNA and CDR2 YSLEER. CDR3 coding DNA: TGCGCCAGCAGCCAAGTGGCCCGGGGGGAAAAACTGTTTTTT. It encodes CASSQVARGEKLFF.

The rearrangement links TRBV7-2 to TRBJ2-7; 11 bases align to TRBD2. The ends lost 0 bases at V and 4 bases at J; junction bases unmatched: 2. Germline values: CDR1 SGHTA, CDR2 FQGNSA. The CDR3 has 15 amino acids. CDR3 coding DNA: TGTGCCAGCAGCTTAGCTAGCGGGGGGGCATACGAGCAGTACTTC. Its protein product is CASSLASGGAYEQYF.

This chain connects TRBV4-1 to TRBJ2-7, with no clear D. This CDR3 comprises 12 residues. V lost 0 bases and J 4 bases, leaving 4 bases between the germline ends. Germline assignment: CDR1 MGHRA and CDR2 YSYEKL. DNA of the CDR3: TGCGCCAGCAGCCAAGATCTGTACGAGCAGTACTTC. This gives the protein CASSQDLYEQYF.

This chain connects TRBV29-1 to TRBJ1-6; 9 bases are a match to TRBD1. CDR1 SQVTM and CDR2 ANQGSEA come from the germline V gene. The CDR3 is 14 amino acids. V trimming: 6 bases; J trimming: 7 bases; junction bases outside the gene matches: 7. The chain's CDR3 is CSVKQGAQNSPLHF. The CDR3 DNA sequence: TGCAGCGTAAAACAGGGGGCGCAAAATTCACCCCTCCACTTT.

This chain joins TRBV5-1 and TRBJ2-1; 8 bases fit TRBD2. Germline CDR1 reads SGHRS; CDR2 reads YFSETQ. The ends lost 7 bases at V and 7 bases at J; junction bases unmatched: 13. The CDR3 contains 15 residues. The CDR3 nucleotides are TGCGCCAGCGGAGAGTCGGCGGGAGGAGGGAATGAGCAGTTCTTC. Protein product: CASGESAGGGNEQFF.

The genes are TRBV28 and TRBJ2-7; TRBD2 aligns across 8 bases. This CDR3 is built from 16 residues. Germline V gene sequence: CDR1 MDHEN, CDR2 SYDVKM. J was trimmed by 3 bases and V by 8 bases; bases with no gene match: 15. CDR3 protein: CASYPPRAGVIYEQYF. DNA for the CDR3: TGTGCCAGCTACCCCCCACGAGCGGGAGTTATCTACGAGCAGTACTTC.

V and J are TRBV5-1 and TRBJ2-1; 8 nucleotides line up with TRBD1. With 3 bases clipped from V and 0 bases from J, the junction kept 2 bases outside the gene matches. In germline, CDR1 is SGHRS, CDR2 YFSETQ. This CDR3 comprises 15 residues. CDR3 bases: TGCGCCAGCAGCTCAGGACAGGGCTCCTACAATGAGCAGTTCTTC. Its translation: CASSSGQGSYNEQFF. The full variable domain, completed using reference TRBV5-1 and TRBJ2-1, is KAGVTQTPRYLIKTRGQQVTLSCSPISGHRSVSWYQQTPGQGLQFLFEYFSETQRNKGNFPGRFSGRQFSNSRSEMNVSTLELGDSALYLCASSSGQGSYNEQFFGPGTRLTVL.

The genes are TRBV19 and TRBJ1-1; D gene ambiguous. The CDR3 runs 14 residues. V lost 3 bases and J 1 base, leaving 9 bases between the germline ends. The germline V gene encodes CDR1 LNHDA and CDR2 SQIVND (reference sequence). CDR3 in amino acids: CASSIRQPNTEAFF. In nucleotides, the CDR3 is TGTGCCAGTAGTATCCGACAACCGAACACTGAAGCTTTCTTT.

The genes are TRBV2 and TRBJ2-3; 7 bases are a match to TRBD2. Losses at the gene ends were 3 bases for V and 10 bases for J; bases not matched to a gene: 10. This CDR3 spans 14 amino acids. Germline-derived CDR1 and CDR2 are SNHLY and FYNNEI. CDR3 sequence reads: CASSEISPGGAQYF. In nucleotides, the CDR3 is TGTGCCAGCAGTGAGATTAGCCCTGGGGGGGCGCAGTATTTT.

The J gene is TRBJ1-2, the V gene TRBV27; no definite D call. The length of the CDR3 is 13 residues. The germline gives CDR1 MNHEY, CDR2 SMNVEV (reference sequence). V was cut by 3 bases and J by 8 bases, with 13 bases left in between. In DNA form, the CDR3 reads TGTGCCAGCAGTTTTGGTGACGTGAGGGGCTACACCTTC. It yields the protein CASSFGDVRGYTF.

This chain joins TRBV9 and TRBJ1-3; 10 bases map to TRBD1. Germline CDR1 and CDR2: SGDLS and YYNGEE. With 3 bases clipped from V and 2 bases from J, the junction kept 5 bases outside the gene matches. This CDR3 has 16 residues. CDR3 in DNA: TGTGCCAGCAGCGCCACCGGGACAGGGGCTGGAAACACCATATATTTT. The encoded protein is CASSATGTGAGNTIYF.

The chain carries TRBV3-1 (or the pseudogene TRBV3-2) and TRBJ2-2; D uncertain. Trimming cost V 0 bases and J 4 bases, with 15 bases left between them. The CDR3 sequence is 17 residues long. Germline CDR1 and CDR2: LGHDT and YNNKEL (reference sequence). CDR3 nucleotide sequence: TGTGCCAGCAGCCAAGATCTTACAAGCGTTCGCACCGGGGAGCTGTTTTTT. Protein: CASSQDLTSVRTGELFF.

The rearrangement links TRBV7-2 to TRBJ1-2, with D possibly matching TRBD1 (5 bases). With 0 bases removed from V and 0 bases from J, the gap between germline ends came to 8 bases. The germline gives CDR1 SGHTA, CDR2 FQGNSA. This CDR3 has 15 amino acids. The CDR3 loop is CASSLAEGTNYGYTF. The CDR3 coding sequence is TGTGCCAGCAGCTTAGCGGAGGGGACTAACTATGGCTACACCTTC.

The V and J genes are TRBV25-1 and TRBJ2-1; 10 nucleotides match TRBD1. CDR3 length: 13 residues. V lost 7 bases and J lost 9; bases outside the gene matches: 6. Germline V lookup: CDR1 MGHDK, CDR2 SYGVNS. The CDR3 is CASTRQGAAEQFF. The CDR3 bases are TGTGCCAGCACCCGACAGGGGGCGGCTGAGCAGTTCTTC.

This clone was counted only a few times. In DNA, the CDR3 is TGCGCCAGCAGCCAAGGAGGCGTGAACACTGAAGCTTTCTTT. Protein product: CASSQGGVNTEAFF. The genes are TRBV4-3 and TRBJ1-1; D gene uncertain. The V end was cut by 1 base, the J end by 0 bases, with 6 bases between. Germline lookup yields CDR1 LGHNA and CDR2 YSLEER. This CDR3 is built from 14 residues.

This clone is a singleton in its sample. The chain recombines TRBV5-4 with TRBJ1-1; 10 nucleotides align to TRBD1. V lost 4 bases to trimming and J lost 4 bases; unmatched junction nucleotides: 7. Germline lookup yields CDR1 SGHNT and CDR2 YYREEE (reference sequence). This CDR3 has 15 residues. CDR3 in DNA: TGTGCCAGCAGCCCGGGGACAGGGGAGCCCACTGAAGCTTTCTTT. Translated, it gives CASSPGTGEPTEAFF.

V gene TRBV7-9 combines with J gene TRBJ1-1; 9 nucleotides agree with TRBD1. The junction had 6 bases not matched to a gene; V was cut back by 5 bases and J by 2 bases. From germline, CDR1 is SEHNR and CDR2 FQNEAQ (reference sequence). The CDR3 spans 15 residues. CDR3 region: CASSPRDRANTEAFF. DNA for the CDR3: TGTGCCAGCAGCCCCCGGGACAGGGCCAACACTGAAGCTTTCTTT.